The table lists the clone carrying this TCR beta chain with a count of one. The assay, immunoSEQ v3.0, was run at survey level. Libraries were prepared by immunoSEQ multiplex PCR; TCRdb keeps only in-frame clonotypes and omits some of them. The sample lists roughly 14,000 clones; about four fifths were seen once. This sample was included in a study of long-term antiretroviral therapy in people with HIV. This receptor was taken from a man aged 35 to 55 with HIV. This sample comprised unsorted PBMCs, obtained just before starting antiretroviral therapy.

CDR3 region: CASSEDPTGVGAEAFF. The CDR3 DNA reads TGTGCCAGCAGTGAAGACCCTACAGGGGTCGGGGCTGAAGCTTTCTTT. The chain recombines TRBV2 with TRBJ1-1; TRBD1 matches at 7 bases. The V and J ends lost 1 base and 6 bases, in that order; junction bases with no gene match: 11. Germline CDR1 and CDR2: SNHLY and FYNNEI. The CDR3 extends over 16 amino acids.